These 31 T cell receptor beta chains came from one sample sequenced in a study of T cells after yellow fever vaccination. TCRdb re-analysed the 5' RACE reads in MiXCR, keeping a single row per CDR3 protein. Of approximately 260,000 distinct CDR3 sequences in the sample, roughly 13% were seen once. This material consisted of CD4+ T cells sorted from PBMCs, taken 45 days after the yellow fever booster vaccination. These receptor sequences come from a man aged 30-40 years who received the YFV17D yellow fever vaccine.

This clonotype has more than one count but fewer than ten. This rearrangement joins TRBV6-1 to TRBJ1-3; TRBD1 is a possible D gene (6 bases). Per the germline V gene, CDR1 is MNHNS and CDR2 is SASEGT. The CDR3 is made up of 16 amino acids. V was clipped by 5 bases and J by 0 bases, with 14 bases between them. The CDR3: CASSPNRDLSGNTIYF. Here the CDR3 DNA reads TGTGCCAGCAGTCCTAACAGGGACCTCTCTGGAAACACCATATATTTT.

This rearrangement joins TRBV6-2 or TRBV6-3 to TRBJ1-5; possible D gene TRBD1, 5 bases. The germline gives CDR1 MNHEY, CDR2 SVGEGT. The CDR3 runs 14 residues. The V and J ends lost 2 bases and 6 bases respectively, with 11 bases between them. CDR3 sequence: CASSYRGDLQPQHF. The CDR3 DNA reads as TGTGCCAGCAGTTACAGGGGAGATCTTCAGCCCCAGCATTTT.

This clonotype was recorded a few times. The rearrangement links TRBV7-3 to TRBJ2-3; a possible D gene is TRBD2 (5 bases). The ends were cut back, 5 bases at V and 4 bases at J, with 10 bases in the middle. The CDR3 totals 13 residues. Germline V gives CDR1 SGHTA, CDR2 FQGTGA. CDR3 coding DNA: TGTGCCAGCAGCCTAGCCTCTGCAGATACGCAGTATTTT. Translation: CASSLASADTQYF.

This chain links TRBV30 with TRBJ2-3; D gene unclear. The germline V gene encodes CDR1 GTSNPN and CDR2 SVGIG (reference sequence). The CDR3 spans 13 residues. Trimming left V 2 bases short and J 0 bases short, with 6 bases between. CDR3 bases: TGTGCCTGGAGTTTAACTAGCACAGATACGCAGTATTTT. This codes for CAWSLTSTDTQYF.

This clonotype occurred a few times. The genes are TRBV12-3 or TRBV12-4 and TRBJ2-1, with 9 bases lining up with TRBD1. There are 19 residues in the CDR3. With V trimmed by 4 bases and J by 8 bases, 21 bases remained unmatched. CDR3 residues: CASSSRDRADWRILDEQFF. The CDR3 nucleotides are TGTGCCAGCAGTTCGCGGGACAGGGCGGACTGGAGGATTTTGGATGAGCAGTTCTTC.

A few counts support this clonotype. This sequence joins TRBV5-1 and TRBJ1-1; D gene unclear. The CDR3 extends over 13 amino acids. From germline, CDR1 is SGHRS and CDR2 YFSETQ. Trimming took 1 base from V and 5 from J, leaving 9 bases between them. The CDR3 spells CASSLSRRTEAFF. Written as DNA, the CDR3 is TGCGCCAGCAGCTTGTCCAGGCGGACTGAAGCTTTCTTT.

CDR3 residues: CASSIDRPDGQFF. Here the CDR3 DNA reads TGTGCCAGCAGCATCGACAGGCCCGACGGGCAGTTCTTC. V and J are TRBV7-2 and TRBJ2-1; perhaps TRBD1 as D (6 bases). This CDR3 region has 13 residues. Germline-derived CDR1 and CDR2 are SGHTA and FQGNSA. The V and J ends lost 5 bases and 12 bases respectively, with 17 bases between them.

The table lists this clonotype with a few counts. This rearrangement joins TRBV20-1 to TRBJ2-7; D is unclear. Germline loops: CDR1 DFQATT, CDR2 SNEGSKA (reference sequence). This CDR3 has 10 residues. With 4 bases removed from V and 4 bases from J, the gap between germline ends came to 5 bases. The CDR3 region has the DNA TGCAGTGCTATGGAGTACGAGCAGTACTTC. Translation gives CSAMEYEQYF.

This clonotype was recorded many times. The rearrangement uses TRBV6-1 and TRBJ2-7; D is tentatively TRBD1 or TRBD2 (5 bases each). The length of the CDR3 is 14 residues. Looked up from germline, CDR1 is MNHNS and CDR2 is SASEGT. The V gene lost 5 bases and the J gene lost 2 bases, with 13 bases spanning the gap. The CDR3 loop reads CASSQGTVPYEQYF. The CDR3 DNA reads TGTGCCAGCAGTCAAGGGACGGTCCCCTACGAGCAGTACTTC.

Many counts were recorded for this clonotype. The V call is TRBV6-2 or TRBV6-3, the J call TRBJ2-4, with D unresolved. Germline-derived CDR1 and CDR2 are MNHEY and SVGEGT. V lost 3 bases and J 12 bases, leaving 9 bases between the germline ends. The length of the CDR3 is 11 residues. The chain's CDR3 is CASSYQQTQYF. The CDR3, as DNA: TGTGCCAGCAGTTATCAGCAAACTCAGTACTTC.

In this sample, this clonotype turned up many times. The chain is built from TRBV12-3 or TRBV12-4 and TRBJ2-7, with TRBD1 identical over 8 bases. The junction had 1 base not matched to a gene; V was cut back by 6 bases and J by 3 bases. The CDR3 has 12 residues. For the CDR3, the DNA is TGTGCCAGCAGCGACAGGGGCTACGAGCAGTACTTC. Amino acid sequence: CASSDRGYEQYF.

The chain couples TRBV5-1 to TRBJ2-1, with D uncertain. The CDR3 is 15 amino acids. Germline V gene lookup returns CDR1 SGHRS and CDR2 YFSETQ. V lost 5 bases, J lost 0 bases, and 12 bases lay in between. The CDR3 nucleotides are TGCGCCAGCAGTGAGGCCCAGAGCTCCTACAATGAGCAGTTCTTC. Translated: CASSEAQSSYNEQFF.

This clonotype has more than one count but fewer than ten. The junction and the germline gene differ at one end; a read error may be behind it. As DNA, the CDR3 is TGTGCCAGCAGCTTAGACGGCAGCTCCTACGAGCAGTACTTC. Translated: CASSLDGSSYEQYF. The rearrangement links TRBV12-3 or TRBV12-4 to TRBJ2-7; D is unresolved. CDR3 length: 14 residues.

This clonotype has just a few counts. The V and J genes are TRBV5-1 and TRBJ1-2, with TRBD1 identical over 7 bases. Germline trimming cut 4 bases from V and 7 bases from J; bases unmatched to any gene: 10. The CDR3 has 14 amino acids. CDR1 and CDR2 (germline): SGHRS, YFSETQ. Here the CDR3 DNA reads TGCGCCAGCAGCAATGACAGGGAATGGAGTGGCTACACCTTC. It specifies CASSNDREWSGYTF.

The chain has TRBV28 and TRBJ2-1; weak D call: TRBD1 (6 bases). The CDR3 spans 13 residues. Trimming took off 5 bases at V and 8 bases at J, with 13 bases between the two ends. CDR1 is MDHEN, CDR2 SYDVKM, per germline. This CDR3 is CASSSNRVDEQFF. Written as DNA, the CDR3 is TGTGCCAGCAGTAGTAACAGGGTTGATGAGCAGTTCTTC.

V gene TRBV20-1 combines with J gene TRBJ2-3; D remains ambiguous. Germline values: CDR1 DFQATT, CDR2 SNEGSKA (reference sequence). This CDR3 region has 15 residues. The germline V and J ends were trimmed by 3 bases and 0 bases, with 13 bases remaining between them. CDR3 sequence reads: CSARAPRRSTDTQYF. The CDR3, as DNA: TGCAGTGCTAGGGCCCCTCGGCGGAGCACAGATACGCAGTATTTT.

In its sample, this clonotype was seen many times. V is TRBV5-8 and J is TRBJ2-1, with D possibly being TRBD1 or TRBD2 (5 bases each). Germline V CDR1 and CDR2: SGHTS, YDEGEE. Trimming removed 4 bases from V and 0 bases from J, with 11 bases in between. This CDR3 has 15 amino acids. Written as DNA, the CDR3 is TGTGCCAGCAGCCGGGGCCAGACCTCCTACAATGAGCAGTTCTTC. Protein sequence: CASSRGQTSYNEQFF.

The chain joins TRBV18 to TRBJ2-5; 12 bases match TRBD2. Germline CDR1 is KGHSH and CDR2 is LQKENI. After removal of 4 bases from V and 1 base from J, the junction contained 4 bases not matched to a gene. This CDR3 contains 16 residues. CDR3 protein: CASSLGTSGLQETQYF. DNA of the CDR3: TGTGCCAGCTCACTCGGGACTAGCGGGCTCCAAGAGACCCAGTACTTC.

The V and J genes are TRBV4-3 and TRBJ2-7, with D possibly matching TRBD1 (6 bases). This CDR3 is built from 14 residues. Trimming took 0 bases from V and 1 from J, leaving 7 bases between them. Germline assignment: CDR1 LGHNA and CDR2 YSLEER. DNA of the CDR3: TGCGCCAGCAGCCAAGAAAGGGGGTCCTACGAGCAGTACTTC. This codes for CASSQERGSYEQYF.

This chain uses TRBV20-1 with TRBJ2-7, with D unresolved. The CDR3 has 13 residues. Trimming left V 3 bases short and J 2 bases short, with 11 bases between. In germline, CDR1 is DFQATT, CDR2 SNEGSKA (reference sequence). The CDR3 DNA follows: TGCAGTGCTAGTGTTGTGGTCCCCTACGAGCAGTACTTC. This translates into CSASVVVPYEQYF.

The J gene is TRBJ2-1, the V gene TRBV5-1; no clear D gene. Germline-derived CDR1 and CDR2 are SGHRS and YFSETQ. Trimming removed 4 bases from V and 7 bases from J, with 15 bases in between. The CDR3 runs to 14 residues. CDR3 in DNA: TGCGCCAGCAGCGGACCTTTGGCGCGGAATGAGCAGTTCTTC. Its translation: CASSGPLARNEQFF.

This clonotype was detected only a few times. This chain links TRBV9 with TRBJ2-7; D gene unclear. The germline CDR1 and CDR2 sequences are SGDLS and YYNGEE. The CDR3 is 14 amino acids. Deletions cut 0 bases from V and 3 bases from J, with 10 bases between. This CDR3 is CASSVDPIHYEQYF. The CDR3 DNA follows: TGTGCCAGCAGCGTAGATCCTATTCACTACGAGCAGTACTTC.

This clonotype was found many times. The genes are TRBV6-1 and TRBJ2-7; D possibly matches TRBD1 or TRBD2 (6 bases each). The CDR3 loop spans 15 amino acids. V was clipped by 5 bases and J by 0 bases, with 14 bases between them. In germline, CDR1 is MNHNS, CDR2 SASEGT. CDR3 protein: CASSTGLGGSYEQYF. CDR3 coding DNA: TGTGCCAGCAGTACAGGGCTGGGGGGCTCCTACGAGCAGTACTTC.

This clonotype came up a few times. The chain is built from TRBV7-9 and TRBJ2-3, with D perhaps given as TRBD1 or TRBD2 (5 bases each). Between the trimmed V and J ends, which lost 5 bases and 4 bases, there was a span of 22 bases. This CDR3 comprises 17 residues. The germline V gene has CDR1 SEHNR and CDR2 FQNEAQ (reference sequence). CDR3 in DNA: TGTGCCAGCAGCATTAGACCCCGGGGCGTGGGGGCAGATACGCAGTATTTT. Translated: CASSIRPRGVGADTQYF.

This clonotype was counted between two and nine times. DNA of the CDR3: TGTGCCAGCAAAGTAGTGGCTAGCGGGAGGGAAGAGCAGTTCTTC. Protein sequence: CASKVVASGREEQFF. The rearrangement joins TRBV28 to TRBJ2-1; TRBD2 agrees at 12 bases. Trimming removed 7 bases from V and 10 bases from J; junction bases left unmatched: 11. This CDR3 region has 15 residues. CDR1 MDHEN and CDR2 SYDVKM come from the germline V gene.

This chain uses TRBV11-1 with TRBJ2-7; 11 bases are a match to TRBD2. Germline V gene sequence: CDR1 SGHAT, CDR2 FQDESV (reference sequence). V was pared by 6 bases and J by 3 bases, with 7 bases of the junction left unmatched. The CDR3 extends over 15 amino acids. The CDR3 spells CASRKLAGEIYEQYF. CDR3 DNA sequence: TGTGCCAGCAGGAAACTAGCGGGAGAGATCTACGAGCAGTACTTC.

This clonotype was observed a few times. The chain links TRBV6-4 to TRBJ2-5, with 9 positions matching TRBD1. Germline V gene sequence: CDR1 MRHNA, CDR2 SNTAGT. V lost 2 bases to trimming and J lost 5 bases; unmatched junction nucleotides: 18. This CDR3 region has 19 residues. The DNA of the CDR3 is TGTGCCAGCAGTGACCTTTCCCCGGGACAGGGCCTTCTCTGGGAGACCCAGTACTTC. It is translated as CASSDLSPGQGLLWETQYF.

The chain couples TRBV11-2 to TRBJ2-7; 7 bases are a match to TRBD1. The CDR3 sequence is 14 residues long. J lost 6 bases, V lost 4 bases, and 9 bases had no gene match. Germline CDR1 is SGHAT and CDR2 is FQNNGV. The CDR3 loop is CASSSRTGTSEQYF. The CDR3 DNA reads TGTGCCAGCAGCTCAAGGACAGGTACCAGCGAGCAGTACTTC.

This chain uses TRBV7-3 with TRBJ2-1; 7 bases agree with TRBD1. CDR1 and CDR2 from the germline V gene are SGHTA and FQGTGA. With 1 base clipped from V and 5 bases from J, the junction kept 11 bases outside the gene matches. This CDR3 is 17 amino acids long. CDR3 DNA: TGTGCCAGCAGCTTAAGGGGCAACAGGGGTCCACACAATGAGCAGTTCTTC. Translated, it gives CASSLRGNRGPHNEQFF.

A few counts support this clonotype. The chain uses TRBV30 and TRBJ2-7; D is uncertain. Germline CDR1 and CDR2: GTSNPN and SVGIG (reference sequence). Trimming cost V 2 bases and J 2 bases, with 13 bases left between them. The CDR3 contains 14 residues. The CDR3 loop is CAWSPRTVTYEQYF. The CDR3 nucleotides are TGTGCCTGGAGTCCAAGGACGGTGACCTACGAGCAGTACTTC.

This clonotype showed up just a few times. The chain combines TRBV7-2 with TRBJ2-7; 9 bases are a match to TRBD2. V was clipped by 5 bases and J by 5 bases; unmatched bases: 16. The CDR3 has 17 residues. Germline V CDR1 and CDR2: SGHTA, FQGNSA. This chain's CDR3 is CASSLPLTREGRDEQYF. CDR3 coding DNA: TGTGCCAGCAGCCTACCTCTAACGCGGGAGGGCCGAGACGAGCAGTACTTC.